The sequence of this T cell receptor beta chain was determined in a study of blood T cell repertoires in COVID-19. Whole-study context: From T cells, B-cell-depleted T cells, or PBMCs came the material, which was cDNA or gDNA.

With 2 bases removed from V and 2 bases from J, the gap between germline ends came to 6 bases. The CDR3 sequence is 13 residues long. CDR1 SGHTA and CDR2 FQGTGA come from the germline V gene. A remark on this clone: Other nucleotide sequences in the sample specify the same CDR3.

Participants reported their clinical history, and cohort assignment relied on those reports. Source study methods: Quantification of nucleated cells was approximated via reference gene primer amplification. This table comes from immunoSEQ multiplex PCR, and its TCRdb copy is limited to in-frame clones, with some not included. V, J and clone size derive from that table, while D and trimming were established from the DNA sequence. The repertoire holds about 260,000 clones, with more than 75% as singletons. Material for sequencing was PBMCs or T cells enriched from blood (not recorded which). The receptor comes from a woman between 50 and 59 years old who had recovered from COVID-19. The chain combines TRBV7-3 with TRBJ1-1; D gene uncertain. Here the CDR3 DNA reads TGTGCCAGCAGCTTATCAGTAAACACTGAAGCTTTCTTT. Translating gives CASSLSVNTEAFF.